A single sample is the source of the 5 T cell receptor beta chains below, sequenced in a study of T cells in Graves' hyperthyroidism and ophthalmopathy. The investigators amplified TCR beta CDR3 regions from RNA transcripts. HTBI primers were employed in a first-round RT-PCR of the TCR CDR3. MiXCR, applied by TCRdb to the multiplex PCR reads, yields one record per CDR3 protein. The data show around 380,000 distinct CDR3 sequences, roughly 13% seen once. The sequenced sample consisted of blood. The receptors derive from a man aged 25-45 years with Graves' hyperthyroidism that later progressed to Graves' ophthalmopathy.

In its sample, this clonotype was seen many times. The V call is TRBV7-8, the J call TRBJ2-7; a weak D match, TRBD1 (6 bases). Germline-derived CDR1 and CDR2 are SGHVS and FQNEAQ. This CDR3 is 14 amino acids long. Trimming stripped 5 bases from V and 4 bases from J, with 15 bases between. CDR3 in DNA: TGTGCCAGCAGCACCCGGACAGTGCTATACGAGCAGTACTTC. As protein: CASSTRTVLYEQYF. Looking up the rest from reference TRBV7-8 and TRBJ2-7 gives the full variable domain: GAGVSQSPRYKVAKRGQDVALRCDPISGHVSLFWYQQALGQGPEFLTYFQNEAQLDKSGLPSDRFFAERPEGSVSTLKIQRTQQEDSAVYLCASSTRTVLYEQYFGPGTRLTVT.

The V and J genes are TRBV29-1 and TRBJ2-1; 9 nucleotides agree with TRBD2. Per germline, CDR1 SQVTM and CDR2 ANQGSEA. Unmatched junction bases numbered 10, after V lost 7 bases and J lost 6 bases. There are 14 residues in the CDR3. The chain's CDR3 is CSAGWRGGSNEQFF. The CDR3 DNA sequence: TGCAGCGCTGGATGGCGGGGGGGGAGCAATGAGCAGTTCTTC.

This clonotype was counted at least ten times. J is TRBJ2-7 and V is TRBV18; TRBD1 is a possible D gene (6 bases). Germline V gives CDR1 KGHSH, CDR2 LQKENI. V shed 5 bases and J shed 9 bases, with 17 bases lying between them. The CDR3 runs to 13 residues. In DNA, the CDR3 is TGTGCCAGCTCAGAGACAGGATACGAAGGGCAGTACTTC. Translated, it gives CASSETGYEGQYF.

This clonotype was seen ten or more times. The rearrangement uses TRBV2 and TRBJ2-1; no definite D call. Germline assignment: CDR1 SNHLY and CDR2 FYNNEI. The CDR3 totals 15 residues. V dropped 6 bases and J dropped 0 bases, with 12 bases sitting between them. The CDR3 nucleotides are TGTGCCAGCAGCCCCCAGGTGAGCTCCTACAATGAGCAGTTCTTC. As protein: CASSPQVSSYNEQFF. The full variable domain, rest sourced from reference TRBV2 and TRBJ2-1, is EPEVTQTPSHQVTQMGQEVILRCVPISNHLYFYWYRQILGQKVEFLVSFYNNEISEKSEIFDDQFSVERPDGSNFTLKIRSTKLEDSAMYFCASSPQVSSYNEQFFGPGTRLTVL.

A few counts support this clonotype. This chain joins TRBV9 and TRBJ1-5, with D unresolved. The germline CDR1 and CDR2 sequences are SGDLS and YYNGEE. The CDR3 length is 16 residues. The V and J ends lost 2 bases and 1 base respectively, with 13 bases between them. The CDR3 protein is CASSVHPDPSNQPQHF. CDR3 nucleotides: TGTGCCAGCAGCGTCCACCCGGACCCAAGCAATCAGCCCCAGCATTTT. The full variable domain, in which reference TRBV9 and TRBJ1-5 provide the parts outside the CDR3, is DSGVTQTPKHLITATGQRVTLRCSPRSGDLSVYWYQQSLDQGLQFLIQYYNGEERAKGNILERFSAQQFPDLHSELNLSSLELGDSALYFCASSVHPDPSNQPQHFGDGTRLSIL.